One sample yielded the 11 T cell receptor beta chains listed below, sequenced in a study of CD4 T cells in relation to SARS-CoV-2 and coronaviruses. Only in-frame clones appear in the TCRdb table, and some are missing; sequencing was by immunoSEQ multiplex PCR. The repertoire holds around 69,000 clones, with about 95% as singletons. Unexposed donor CD4+ T cells date from about 2011-2018, before the COVID-19 pandemic. The sample comprised naive CD4+ T cells from PBMCs. Indicated subset: naive CD4+ T cells isolated by negative enrichment. These TCRs come from a human donor in good health.

This chain joins TRBV6-5 and TRBJ1-4; tentative D call: TRBD1 (6 bases). V was trimmed by 8 bases and J by 8 bases, leaving 12 bases between them. Per germline, CDR1 MNHEY and CDR2 SVGAGI. This CDR3 has 12 residues. Written as DNA, the CDR3 is TGTGCCAGCGCACAGGGACGGGAAAAACTGTTTTTT. Translating it yields CASAQGREKLFF.

The V call is TRBV6-1, the J call TRBJ2-3; 7 bases fit TRBD1. Germline CDR1 is MNHNS and CDR2 is SASEGT. The V gene end was trimmed by 3 bases and the J gene end by 0 bases; junction bases not matched to a gene: 6. This CDR3 comprises 16 residues. The CDR3 coding sequence is TGTGCCAGCAGTGATTACAGGGGTTCTAGCACAGATACGCAGTATTTT. Its protein is CASSDYRGSSTDTQYF.

The chain carries TRBV27 and TRBJ2-7; 16 bases match TRBD2. The J segment lost 3 bases and the V segment lost 5 bases, leaving 10 bases of the junction unmatched. Germline V gives CDR1 MNHEY, CDR2 SMNVEV (reference sequence). The CDR3 has 18 residues. CDR3 nucleotides: TGTGCCAGCAGTAGGACCGGGACTAGCGGGAGGGGGTTCTACGAGCAGTACTTC. Translated, it gives CASSRTGTSGRGFYEQYF.

This chain connects TRBV6-1 to TRBJ1-2; the D gene is possibly TRBD1 (6 bases). Germline values: CDR1 MNHNS, CDR2 SASEGT. The V gene lost 2 bases and the J gene lost 8 bases, with 12 bases spanning the gap. The CDR3 runs 13 residues. The DNA for the CDR3 is TGTGCCAGCAGTGAATTTGGGGGCACGGGCTACACCTTC. Its translation is CASSEFGGTGYTF.

This chain links TRBV7-3 with TRBJ1-2; D is perhaps TRBD1 (5 bases). V lost 0 bases and J lost 4, with 12 bases in between. Germline CDR1 and CDR2: SGHTA and FQGTGA. The CDR3 is 15 residues long. The CDR3 here is CASSLTPGLSYGYTF. DNA for the CDR3: TGTGCCAGCAGCTTAACGCCGGGACTGTCCTATGGCTACACCTTC.

The chain combines TRBV7-9 with TRBJ2-7; D possibly corresponds to TRBD2 (6 bases). The V and J ends lost 0 bases and 11 bases respectively, with 17 bases between them. Germline CDR1 SEHNR, CDR2 FQNEAQ (reference sequence). The CDR3 spans 14 residues. The CDR3: CASSLAEGGLVEYF. The CDR3 region has the DNA TGTGCCAGCAGCTTAGCGGAGGGAGGTTTGGTGGAGTACTTC. The full variable domain, completed using reference TRBV7-9 and TRBJ2-7, is DTGVSQNPRHKITKRGQNVTFRCDPISEHNRLYWYRQTLGQGPEFLTYFQNEAQLEKSRLLSDRFSAERPKGSFSTLEIQRTEQGDSAMYLCASSLAEGGLVEYFGPGTRLTVT.

The chain carries TRBV11-1 and TRBJ2-7; 9 bases line up with TRBD2. Germline lookup yields CDR1 SGHAT and CDR2 FQDESV (reference sequence). The CDR3 contains 15 residues. J lost 3 bases, V lost 5 bases, and 8 bases had no gene match. CDR3 region: CASSTRAGGGYEQYF. CDR3 sequence (DNA): TGTGCCAGCAGCACGAGAGCGGGAGGAGGCTACGAGCAGTACTTC.

The chain is built from TRBV2 and TRBJ2-3; D gene unclear. Trimming took 2 bases from V and 4 from J, leaving 10 bases between them. Germline V gene lookup returns CDR1 SNHLY and CDR2 FYNNEI. The CDR3 is 14 residues long. The CDR3 is CASSERGLSDTQYF. CDR3 sequence (DNA): TGTGCCAGCAGTGAACGAGGTCTCTCAGATACGCAGTATTTT.

V is TRBV15 and J is TRBJ2-1; the match to TRBD2 covers 14 bases. The CDR3 length is 16 residues. The ends lost 5 bases at V and 8 bases at J; junction bases unmatched: 8. Germline V gives CDR1 LNHNV, CDR2 YYDKDF (reference sequence). CDR3 loop: CATSVGTSGRPHEQFF. As DNA, the CDR3 is TGTGCCACCAGCGTGGGGACTAGCGGGAGACCCCATGAGCAGTTCTTC.

The rearrangement joins TRBV10-2 to TRBJ2-7; a weak D match, TRBD1 (6 bases). Per germline, CDR1 WSHSY and CDR2 SAAADI. Trimming removed 4 bases from V and 2 bases from J, with 9 bases in between. The CDR3 is 13 amino acids. In DNA form, the CDR3 reads TGCGCCAGCAGTGCACAGGGCGCCTACGAGCAGTACTTC. Its protein product is CASSAQGAYEQYF.

The chain uses TRBV6-5 and TRBJ2-1, with 8 bases lining up with TRBD2. V lost 6 bases, J lost 8 bases, and 9 bases stayed unmatched. Per germline, CDR1 MNHEY and CDR2 SVGAGI. This CDR3 is built from 14 residues. CDR3 sequence reads: CASRLAALWDEQFF. As DNA, the CDR3 is TGTGCCAGCAGACTAGCGGCCCTTTGGGATGAGCAGTTCTTC.